Only a few counts were recorded for the clone carrying this TCR beta chain. Its antigen is unknown. The record originates from a study of T cells after yellow fever vaccination. Overall study context: With SMART-Seq v4 Ultra Low Input, the fractions containing low cell numbers were prepared. The study, taken as a whole, reports: Researchers report a weaker secondary response that nonetheless peaked faster, day 5 versus 15. Most clones from primary vaccination were detected again post-booster (just over 95% CD4, roughly 91% CD8). Within FACS-sorted repertoires, abundant clonotypes contaminating from the bulk population could be present.

TCRdb reprocessed the 5' RACE reads via MiXCR and lists one record per CDR3 protein. The table includes almost 600,000 distinct CDR3 sequences, approximately 13% detected once. V dropped 0 bases and J dropped 7 bases, with 16 bases sitting between them. The CDR3 runs to 14 residues. Germline assignment: CDR1 DFQATT and CDR2 SNEGSKA (reference sequence). This chain joins TRBV20-1 and TRBJ2-7; possibly TRBD2 for D (6 bases). Sequencing was performed on PBMCs, taken on the day of the yellow fever booster vaccination. The clonotype was recovered from a man in his thirties or forties who received the YFV17D yellow fever vaccine. The CDR3 DNA reads TGCAGTGCTAGAGATCGGGGGTTCTCGCGGGAGCAGTACTTC. It encodes CSARDRGFSREQYF.